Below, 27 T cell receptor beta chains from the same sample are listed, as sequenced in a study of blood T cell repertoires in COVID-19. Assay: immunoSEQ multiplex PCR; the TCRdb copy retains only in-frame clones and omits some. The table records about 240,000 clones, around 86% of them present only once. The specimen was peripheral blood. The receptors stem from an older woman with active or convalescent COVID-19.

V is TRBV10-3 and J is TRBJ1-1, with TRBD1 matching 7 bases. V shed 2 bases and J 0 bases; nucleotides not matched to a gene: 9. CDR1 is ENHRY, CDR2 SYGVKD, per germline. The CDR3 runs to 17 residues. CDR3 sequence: CAISEGDSRLMNTEAFF. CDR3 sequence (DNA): TGTGCCATCAGTGAGGGGGACAGCAGATTAATGAACACTGAAGCTTTCTTT.

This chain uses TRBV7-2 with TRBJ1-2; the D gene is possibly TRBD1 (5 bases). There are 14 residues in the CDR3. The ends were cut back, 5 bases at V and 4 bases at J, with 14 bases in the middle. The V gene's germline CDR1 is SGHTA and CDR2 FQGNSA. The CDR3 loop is CASSPVRAAYGYTF. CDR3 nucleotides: TGTGCCAGCAGCCCGGTCAGGGCGGCCTATGGCTACACCTTC.

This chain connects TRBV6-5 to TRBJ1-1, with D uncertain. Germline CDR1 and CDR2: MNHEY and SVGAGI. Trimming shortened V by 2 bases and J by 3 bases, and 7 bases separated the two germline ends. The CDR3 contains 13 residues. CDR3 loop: CASSYGMDTEAFF. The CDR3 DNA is TGTGCCAGCAGTTACGGCATGGACACTGAAGCTTTCTTT.

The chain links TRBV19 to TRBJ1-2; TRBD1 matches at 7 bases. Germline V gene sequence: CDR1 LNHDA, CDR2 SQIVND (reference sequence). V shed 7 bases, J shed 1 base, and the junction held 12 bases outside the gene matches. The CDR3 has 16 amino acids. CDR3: CASIRDGTAINYGYTF. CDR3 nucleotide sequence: TGTGCCAGTATACGAGATGGGACAGCCATTAACTATGGCTACACCTTC.

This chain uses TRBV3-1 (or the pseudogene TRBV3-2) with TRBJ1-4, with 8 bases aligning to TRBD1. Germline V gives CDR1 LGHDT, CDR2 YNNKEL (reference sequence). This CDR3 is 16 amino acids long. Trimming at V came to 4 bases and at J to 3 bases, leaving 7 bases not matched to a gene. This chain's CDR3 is CASSPGQEGPNEKLFF. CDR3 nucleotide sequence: TGTGCCAGCAGCCCGGGACAGGAAGGGCCTAATGAAAAACTGTTTTTT.

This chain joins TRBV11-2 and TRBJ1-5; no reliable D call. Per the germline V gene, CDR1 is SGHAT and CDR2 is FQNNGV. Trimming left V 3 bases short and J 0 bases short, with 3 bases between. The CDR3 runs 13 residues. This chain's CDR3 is CASSFNSNQPQHF. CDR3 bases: TGTGCCAGCAGCTTTAATAGCAATCAGCCCCAGCATTTT.

CDR3 nucleotide sequence: TGCGCCAGCAGCCAAGACCCTAGCGGGGGCCTCGATGAGCAGTTCTTC. Its protein product is CASSQDPSGGLDEQFF. The chain joins TRBV4-3 to TRBJ2-1; 10 bases agree with TRBD2. Germline-derived CDR1 and CDR2 are LGHNA and YSLEER. The CDR3 is 16 amino acids. V was pared by 0 bases and J by 8 bases, with 7 bases of the junction left unmatched.

The CDR3: CASVPYGYTF. For the CDR3, the DNA is TGTGCCAGCGTCCCATATGGCTACACCTTC. This chain uses TRBV5-8 with TRBJ1-2; the D is unclear. This CDR3 region has 10 residues. The V gene's germline CDR1 is SGHTS and CDR2 YDEGEE. With 7 bases removed from V and 5 bases from J, the gap between germline ends came to 6 bases.

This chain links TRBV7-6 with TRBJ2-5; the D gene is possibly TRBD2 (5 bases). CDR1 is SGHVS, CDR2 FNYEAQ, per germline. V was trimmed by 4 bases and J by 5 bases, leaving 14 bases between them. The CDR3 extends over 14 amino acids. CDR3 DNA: TGTGCCAGCAGCTCTTACCCGGGGTACGAGACCCAGTACTTC. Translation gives CASSSYPGYETQYF.

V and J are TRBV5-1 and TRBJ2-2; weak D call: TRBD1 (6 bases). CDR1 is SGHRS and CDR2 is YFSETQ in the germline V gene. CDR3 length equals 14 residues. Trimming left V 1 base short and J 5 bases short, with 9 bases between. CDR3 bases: TGCGCCAGCAGCTTGAGAACAGGGACCGGGGAGCTGTTTTTT. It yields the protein CASSLRTGTGELFF.

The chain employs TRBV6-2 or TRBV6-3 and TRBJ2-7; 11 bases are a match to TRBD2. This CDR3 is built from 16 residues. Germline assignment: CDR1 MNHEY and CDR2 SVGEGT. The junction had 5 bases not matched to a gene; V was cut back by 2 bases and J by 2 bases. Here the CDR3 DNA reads TGTGCCAGCAGTTACCCCCTAGCGGGGGGTGCCTACGAGCAGTACTTC. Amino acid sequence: CASSYPLAGGAYEQYF.

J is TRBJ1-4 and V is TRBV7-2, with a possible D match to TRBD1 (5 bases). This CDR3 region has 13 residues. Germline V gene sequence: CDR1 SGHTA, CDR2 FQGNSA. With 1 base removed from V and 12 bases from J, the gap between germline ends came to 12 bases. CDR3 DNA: TGTGCCAGCAGCTTAGTGGGGGGAGTCGAACTGTTTTTT. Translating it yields CASSLVGGVELFF.

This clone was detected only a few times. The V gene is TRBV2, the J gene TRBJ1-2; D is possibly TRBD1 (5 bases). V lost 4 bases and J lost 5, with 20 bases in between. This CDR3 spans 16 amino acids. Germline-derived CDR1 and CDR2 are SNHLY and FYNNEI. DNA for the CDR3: TGTGCCAGCAGTGCCTTTCTGGTATGGGGGGAGTATGGCTACACCTTC. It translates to CASSAFLVWGEYGYTF.

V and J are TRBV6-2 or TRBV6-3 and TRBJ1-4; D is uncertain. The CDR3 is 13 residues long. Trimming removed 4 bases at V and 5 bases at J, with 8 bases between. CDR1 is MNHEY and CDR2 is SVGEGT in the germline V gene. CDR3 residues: CASSLQKNEKLFF. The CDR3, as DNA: TGTGCCAGCAGTTTACAGAAAAATGAAAAACTGTTTTTT.

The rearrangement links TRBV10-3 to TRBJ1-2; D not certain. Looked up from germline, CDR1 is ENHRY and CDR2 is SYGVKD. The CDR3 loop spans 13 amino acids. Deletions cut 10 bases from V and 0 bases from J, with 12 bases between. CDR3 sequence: CASTSFTNYGYTF. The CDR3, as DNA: TGTGCCAGTACTAGCTTCACTAACTATGGCTACACCTTC.

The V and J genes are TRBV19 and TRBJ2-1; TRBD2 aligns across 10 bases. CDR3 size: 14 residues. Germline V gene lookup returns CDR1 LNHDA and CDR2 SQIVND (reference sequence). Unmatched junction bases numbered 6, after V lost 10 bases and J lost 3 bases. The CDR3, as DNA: TGTGCCACCAGAACTAGCGGGGACTACAATGAGCAGTTCTTC. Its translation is CATRTSGDYNEQFF.

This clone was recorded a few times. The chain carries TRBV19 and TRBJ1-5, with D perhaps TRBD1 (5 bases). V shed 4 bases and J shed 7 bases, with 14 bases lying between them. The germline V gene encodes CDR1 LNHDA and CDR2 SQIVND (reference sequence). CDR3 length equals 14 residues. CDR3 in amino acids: CASSTLTGIQPQHF. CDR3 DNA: TGTGCCAGTAGTACCCTCACAGGTATCCAGCCCCAGCATTTT. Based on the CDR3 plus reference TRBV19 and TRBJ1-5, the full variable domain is DGGITQSPKYLFRKEGQNVTLSCEQNLNHDAMYWYRQDPGQGLRLIYYSQIVNDFQKGDIAEGYSVSREKKESFPLTVTSAQKNPTAFYLCASSTLTGIQPQHFGDGTRLSIL.

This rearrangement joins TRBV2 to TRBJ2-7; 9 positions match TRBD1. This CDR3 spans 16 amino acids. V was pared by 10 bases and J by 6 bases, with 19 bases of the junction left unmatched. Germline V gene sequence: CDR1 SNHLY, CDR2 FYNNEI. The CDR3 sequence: CATVSPSGQGAGEQYF. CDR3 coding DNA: TGTGCCACCGTATCTCCGTCGGGACAGGGTGCAGGCGAGCAGTACTTC.

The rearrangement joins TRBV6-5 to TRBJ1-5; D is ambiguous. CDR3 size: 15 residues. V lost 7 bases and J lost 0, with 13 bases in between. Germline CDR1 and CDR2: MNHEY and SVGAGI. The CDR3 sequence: CASTAGGSSNQPQHF. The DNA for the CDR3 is TGTGCCAGCACGGCGGGAGGTAGTAGCAATCAGCCCCAGCATTTT.

The CDR3 loop is CSATGSGGYTF. The CDR3 DNA is TGCAGTGCTACCGGGAGCGGCGGCTACACCTTC. The chain recombines TRBV20-1 with TRBJ1-2; D is unresolved. This CDR3 spans 11 amino acids. With 4 bases removed from V and 8 bases from J, the gap between germline ends came to 11 bases. Per germline, CDR1 DFQATT and CDR2 SNEGSKA (reference sequence).

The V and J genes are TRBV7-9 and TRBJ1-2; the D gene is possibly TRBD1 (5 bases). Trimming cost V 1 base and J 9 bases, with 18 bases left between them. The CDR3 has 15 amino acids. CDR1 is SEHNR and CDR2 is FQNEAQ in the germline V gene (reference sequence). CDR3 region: CASSLVAEGRYRYTF. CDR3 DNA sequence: TGTGCCAGCAGCTTAGTGGCGGAGGGGCGGTACCGCTACACCTTC.

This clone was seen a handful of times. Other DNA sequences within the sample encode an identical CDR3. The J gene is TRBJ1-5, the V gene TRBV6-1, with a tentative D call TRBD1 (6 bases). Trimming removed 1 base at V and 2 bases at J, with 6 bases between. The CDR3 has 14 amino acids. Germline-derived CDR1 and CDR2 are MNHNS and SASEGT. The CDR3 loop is CASSEGQGNQPQHF. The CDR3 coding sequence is TGTGCCAGCAGTGAAGGACAGGGCAATCAGCCCCAGCATTTT.

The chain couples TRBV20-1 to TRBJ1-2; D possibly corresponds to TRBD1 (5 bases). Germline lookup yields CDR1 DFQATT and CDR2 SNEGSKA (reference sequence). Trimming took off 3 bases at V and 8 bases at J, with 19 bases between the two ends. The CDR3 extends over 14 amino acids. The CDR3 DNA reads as TGCAGTGCTAGTGGTTTGGAGGGGTTGGACGGCTACACCTTC. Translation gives CSASGLEGLDGYTF.

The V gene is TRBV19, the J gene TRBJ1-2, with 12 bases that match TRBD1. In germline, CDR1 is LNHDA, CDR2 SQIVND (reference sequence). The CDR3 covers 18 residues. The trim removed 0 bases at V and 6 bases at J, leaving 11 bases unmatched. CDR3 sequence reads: CASSIEGTGGAPMDGYTF. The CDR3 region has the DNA TGTGCCAGTAGTATAGAGGGGACAGGGGGCGCCCCGATGGATGGCTACACCTTC.

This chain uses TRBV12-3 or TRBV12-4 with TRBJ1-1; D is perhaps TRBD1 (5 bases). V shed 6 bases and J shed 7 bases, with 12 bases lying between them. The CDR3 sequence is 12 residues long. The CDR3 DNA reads TGTGCCAGCAGCCTCGCCGGGGGTGAAGCTTTCTTT. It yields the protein CASSLAGGEAFF.

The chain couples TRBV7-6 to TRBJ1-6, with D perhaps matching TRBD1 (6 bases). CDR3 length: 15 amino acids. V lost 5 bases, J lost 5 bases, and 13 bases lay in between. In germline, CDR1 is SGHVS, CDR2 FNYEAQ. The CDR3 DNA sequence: TGTGCCAGCAGCCCAACGGGACAAAATAATTCACCCCTCCACTTT. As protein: CASSPTGQNNSPLHF.

The CDR3 nucleotides read TGTGCTAGTGGTTTGCACGGGACAGAGACGAACGAGCAGTACTTC. Amino acids: CASGLHGTETNEQYF. The gene calls are TRBV12-5 and TRBJ2-7, with 7 bases matching TRBD1. The V segment lost 2 bases and the J segment 5 bases; nucleotides outside the gene matches: 9. The CDR3 consists of 15 residues. Germline assignment: CDR1 LGHNT and CDR2 FRNRAP.